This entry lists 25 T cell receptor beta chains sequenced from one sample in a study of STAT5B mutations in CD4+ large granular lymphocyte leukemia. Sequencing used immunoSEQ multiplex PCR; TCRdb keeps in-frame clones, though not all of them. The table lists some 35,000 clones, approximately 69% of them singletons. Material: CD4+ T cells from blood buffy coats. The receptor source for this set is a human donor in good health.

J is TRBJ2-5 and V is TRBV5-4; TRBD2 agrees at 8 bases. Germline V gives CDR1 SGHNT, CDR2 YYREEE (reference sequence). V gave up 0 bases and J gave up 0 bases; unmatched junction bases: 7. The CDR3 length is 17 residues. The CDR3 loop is CASSLDGLAGNQETQYF. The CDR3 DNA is TGTGCCAGCAGCTTGGACGGTTTAGCGGGGAACCAAGAGACCCAGTACTTC.

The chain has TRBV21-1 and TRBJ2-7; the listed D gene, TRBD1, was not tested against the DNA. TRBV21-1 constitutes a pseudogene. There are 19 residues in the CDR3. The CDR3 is CASSKLGPPRTGENYEQYF. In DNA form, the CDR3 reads TGTGCCAGCAGCAAACTTGGACCCCCAAGGACAGGGGAGAACTACGAGCAGTACTTC.

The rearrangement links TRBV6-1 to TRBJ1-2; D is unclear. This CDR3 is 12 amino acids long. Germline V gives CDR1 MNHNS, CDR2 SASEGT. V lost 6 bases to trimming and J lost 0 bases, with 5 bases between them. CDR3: CASRESNYGYTF. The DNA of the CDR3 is TGTGCCAGCAGAGAGTCTAACTATGGCTACACCTTC.

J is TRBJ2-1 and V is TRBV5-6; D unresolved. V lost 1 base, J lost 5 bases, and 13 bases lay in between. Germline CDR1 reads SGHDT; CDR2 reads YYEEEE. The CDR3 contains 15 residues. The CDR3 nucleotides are TGTGCCAGCAGCTTGTTATCAGGTCACCACAATGAGCAGTTCTTC. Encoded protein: CASSLLSGHHNEQFF.

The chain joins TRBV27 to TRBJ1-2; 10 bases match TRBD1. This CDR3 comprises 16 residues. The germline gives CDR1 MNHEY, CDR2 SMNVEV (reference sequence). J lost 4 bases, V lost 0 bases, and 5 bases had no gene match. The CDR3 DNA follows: TGTGCCAGCAGTTTATCGACAGGGGGCTCAGGCTATGGCTACACCTTC. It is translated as CASSLSTGGSGYGYTF.

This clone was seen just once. The CDR3 loop is CASTLREVYEQYF. As DNA, the CDR3 is TGTGCCAGCACCCTAAGAGAGGTCTACGAGCAGTACTTC. The gene calls are TRBV6-1 and TRBJ2-7; D ambiguous. Germline CDR1 is MNHNS and CDR2 is SASEGT. Trimming took 7 bases from V and 3 from J, leaving 13 bases between them. The length of the CDR3 is 13 residues.

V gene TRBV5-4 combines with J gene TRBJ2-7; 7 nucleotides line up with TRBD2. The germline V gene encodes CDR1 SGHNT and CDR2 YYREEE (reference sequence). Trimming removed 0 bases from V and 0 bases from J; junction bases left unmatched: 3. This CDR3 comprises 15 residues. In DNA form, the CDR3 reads TGTGCCAGCAGCTTGGGGGACTATAGCTCCTACGAGCAGTACTTC. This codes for CASSLGDYSSYEQYF.

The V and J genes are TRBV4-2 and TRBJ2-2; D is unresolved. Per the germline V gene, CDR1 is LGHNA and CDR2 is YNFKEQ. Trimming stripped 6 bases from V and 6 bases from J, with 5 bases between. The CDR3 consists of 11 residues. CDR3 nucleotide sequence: TGTGCCAGCAGGGGCGCCGGGGAGCTGTTTTTT. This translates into CASRGAGELFF.

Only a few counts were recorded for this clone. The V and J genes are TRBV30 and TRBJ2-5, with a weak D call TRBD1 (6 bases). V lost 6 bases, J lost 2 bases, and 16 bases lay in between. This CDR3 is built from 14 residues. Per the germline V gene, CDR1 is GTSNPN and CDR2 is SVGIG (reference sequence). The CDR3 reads CACLGERGQETQYF. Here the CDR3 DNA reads TGTGCCTGTCTGGGAGAGAGGGGGCAAGAGACCCAGTACTTC.

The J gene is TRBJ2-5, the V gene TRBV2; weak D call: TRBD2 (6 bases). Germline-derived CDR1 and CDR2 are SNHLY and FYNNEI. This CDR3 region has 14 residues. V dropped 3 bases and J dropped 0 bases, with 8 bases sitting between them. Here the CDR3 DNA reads TGTGCCAGCAGTGATGGAGGGTACCAAGAGACCCAGTACTTC. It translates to CASSDGGYQETQYF.

This chain's CDR3 is CASSYRDRGYGYTF. CDR3 sequence (DNA): TGTGCCAGCAGTTACCGCGACAGGGGCTATGGCTACACCTTC. The chain recombines TRBV6-5 with TRBJ1-2; 8 bases match TRBD1. J was trimmed by 4 bases and V by 2 bases; bases with no gene match: 3. There are 14 residues in the CDR3. Germline V gives CDR1 MNHEY, CDR2 SVGAGI.

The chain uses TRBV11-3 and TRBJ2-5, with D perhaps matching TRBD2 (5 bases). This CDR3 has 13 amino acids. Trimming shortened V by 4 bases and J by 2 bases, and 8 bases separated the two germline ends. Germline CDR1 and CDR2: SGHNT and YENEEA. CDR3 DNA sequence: TGTGCCAGCAGCTGGTCGGGACAAGAGACCCAGTACTTC. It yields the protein CASSWSGQETQYF.

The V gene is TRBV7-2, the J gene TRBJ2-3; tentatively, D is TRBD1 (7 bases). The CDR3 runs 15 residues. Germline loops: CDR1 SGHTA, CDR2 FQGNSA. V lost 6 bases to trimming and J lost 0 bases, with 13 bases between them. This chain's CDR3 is CASSLRGASTDTQYF. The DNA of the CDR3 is TGTGCCAGCAGTCTCAGGGGGGCGAGCACAGATACGCAGTATTTT.

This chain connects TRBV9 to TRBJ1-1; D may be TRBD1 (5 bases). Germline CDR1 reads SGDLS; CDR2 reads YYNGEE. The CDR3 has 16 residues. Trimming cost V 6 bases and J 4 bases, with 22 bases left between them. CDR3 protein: CASTPTGARGSTEAFF. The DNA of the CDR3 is TGTGCCAGCACCCCAACCGGGGCCCGTGGCTCCACTGAAGCTTTCTTT.

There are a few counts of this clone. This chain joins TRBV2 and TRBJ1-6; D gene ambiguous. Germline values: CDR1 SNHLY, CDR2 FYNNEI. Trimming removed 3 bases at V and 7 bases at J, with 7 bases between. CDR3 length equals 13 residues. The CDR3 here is CASSENKNSPLHF. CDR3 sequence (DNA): TGTGCCAGCAGTGAGAACAAGAATTCACCCCTCCACTTT.

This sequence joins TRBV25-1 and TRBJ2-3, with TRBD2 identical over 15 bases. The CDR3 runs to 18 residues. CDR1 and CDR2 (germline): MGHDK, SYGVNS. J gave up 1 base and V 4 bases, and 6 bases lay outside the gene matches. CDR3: CASSVGTSGGYGTDTQYF. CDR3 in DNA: TGTGCCAGCAGTGTCGGGACTAGCGGGGGGTACGGCACAGATACGCAGTATTTT.

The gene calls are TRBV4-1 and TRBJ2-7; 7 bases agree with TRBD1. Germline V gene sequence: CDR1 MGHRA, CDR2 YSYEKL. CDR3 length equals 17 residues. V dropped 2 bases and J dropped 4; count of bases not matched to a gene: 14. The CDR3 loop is CASSQPRLSRGRYEQYF. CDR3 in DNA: TGCGCCAGCAGCCAACCTCGTCTCTCTAGGGGGCGGTACGAGCAGTACTTC.

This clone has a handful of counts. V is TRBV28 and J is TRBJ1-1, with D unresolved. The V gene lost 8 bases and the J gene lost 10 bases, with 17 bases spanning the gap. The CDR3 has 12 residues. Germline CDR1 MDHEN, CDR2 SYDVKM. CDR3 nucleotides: TGTGCCAGCCACCCGAGGGCCCGGGGAGCTTTCTTT. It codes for CASHPRARGAFF.

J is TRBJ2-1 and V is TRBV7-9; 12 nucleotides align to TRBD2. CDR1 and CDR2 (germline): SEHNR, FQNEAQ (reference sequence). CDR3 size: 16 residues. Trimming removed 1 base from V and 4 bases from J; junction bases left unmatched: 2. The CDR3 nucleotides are TGTGCCAGCAGCTTAGGACTAGCGGGGGTATACAATGAGCAGTTCTTC. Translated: CASSLGLAGVYNEQFF.

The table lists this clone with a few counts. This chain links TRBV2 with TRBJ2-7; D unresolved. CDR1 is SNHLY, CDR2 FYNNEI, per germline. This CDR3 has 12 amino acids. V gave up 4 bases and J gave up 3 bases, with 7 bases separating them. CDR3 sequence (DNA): TGTGCCAGCAGTGTTCTGGGCTACGAGCAGTACTTC. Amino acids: CASSVLGYEQYF.

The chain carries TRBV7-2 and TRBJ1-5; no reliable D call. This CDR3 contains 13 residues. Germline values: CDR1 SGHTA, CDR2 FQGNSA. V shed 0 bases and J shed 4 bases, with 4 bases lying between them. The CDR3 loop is CASSLAPNQPQHF. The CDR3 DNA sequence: TGTGCCAGCAGCTTAGCCCCAAATCAGCCCCAGCATTTT.

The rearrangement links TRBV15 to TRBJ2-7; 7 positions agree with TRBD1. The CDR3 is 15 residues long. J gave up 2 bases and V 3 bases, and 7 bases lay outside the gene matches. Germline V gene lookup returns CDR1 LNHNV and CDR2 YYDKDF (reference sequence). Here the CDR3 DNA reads TGTGCCACCAGCAGTGAACAGGGGAAAACCTACGAGCAGTACTTC. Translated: CATSSEQGKTYEQYF. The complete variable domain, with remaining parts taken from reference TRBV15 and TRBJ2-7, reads DAMVIQNPRYQVTQFGKPVTLSCSQTLNHNVMYWYQQKSSQAPKLLFHYYDKDFNNEADTPDNFQSRRPNTSFCFLDIRSPGLGDTAMYLCATSSEQGKTYEQYFGPGTRLTVT.

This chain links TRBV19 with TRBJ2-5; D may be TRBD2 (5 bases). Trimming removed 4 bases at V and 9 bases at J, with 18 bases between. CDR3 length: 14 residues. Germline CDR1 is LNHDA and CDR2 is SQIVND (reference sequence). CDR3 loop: CASSTYEEAQAQYF. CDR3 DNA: TGTGCCAGTAGTACTTATGAGGAGGCCCAGGCCCAGTACTTC.

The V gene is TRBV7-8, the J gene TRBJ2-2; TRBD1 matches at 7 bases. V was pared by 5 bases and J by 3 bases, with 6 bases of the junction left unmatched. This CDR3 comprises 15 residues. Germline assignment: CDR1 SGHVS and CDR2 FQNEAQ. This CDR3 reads CASSDRDRYTGELFF. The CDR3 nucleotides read TGTGCCAGCAGCGACCGGGACAGATACACCGGGGAGCTGTTTTTT.

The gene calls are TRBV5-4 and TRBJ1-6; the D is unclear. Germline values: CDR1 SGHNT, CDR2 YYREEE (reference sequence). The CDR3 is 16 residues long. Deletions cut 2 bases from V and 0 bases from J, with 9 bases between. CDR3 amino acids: CASSLSQSSYNSPLHF. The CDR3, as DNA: TGTGCCAGCAGCTTATCACAGAGCTCCTATAATTCACCCCTCCACTTT.